The rows below give T cell receptor beta chains drawn from one sample of a study of cytomegalovirus exposure and HLA in healthy donors. The method was immunoSEQ multiplex PCR; TCRdb's version includes in-frame clones alone and lacks a portion of them. The sample totals 200,000 to 250,000 clones. Sequencing used PBMCs. These receptors all stem from a girl aged 2-10 years in good health and CMV-seropositive. CDR3s include the opening cysteine and the closing phenylalanine or tryptophan. D genes are given only for firm matches.

j_gene,v_gene,d_gene,CDR3nt,CDR3aa
TRBJ2-1,TRBV28,TRBD1,TGTGCCAGCAGTTTTGGACAGGTTCTAAATGAGCAGTTCTTC,CASSFGQVLNEQFF
TRBJ2-3,TRBV28,TRBD1,TGTGCCAGCAGTTTATATCAGGGGGCGCCCACAGATACGCAGTATTTT,CASSLYQGAPTDTQYF
TRBJ2-2,TRBV7-9,TRBD2,TGTGCCAGCAGCCTAGAAGCGGGGGGCGCCGGCGGGGAGCTGTTTTTT,CASSLEAGGAGGELFF
TRBJ1-1,TRBV6-5,-,TGTGCCAGCAGTTATAACGGACAGATGAACACTGAAGCTTTCTTT,CASSYNGQMNTEAFF
TRBJ1-5,TRBV29-1,-,TGCAGCGTAGGACAGTTCAATCAGCCCCAGCATTTT,CSVGQFNQPQHF
TRBJ2-2,TRBV18,TRBD1,TGTGCCAGCTCACCAAGGGGACAGGGGGCATCTACGAGCGGGGAGCTGTTTTTT,CASSPRGQGASTSGELFF
TRBJ2-3,TRBV13,TRBD2,TGTGCCAGCAGCTCCTACCTGGAAGGGACTAGTCATCCGGCAGATACGCAGTATTTT,CASSSYLEGTSHPADTQYF
TRBJ2-7,TRBV6-1,-,TGTGCCAGCAGTGTGGACTTTTTCTCCTACGAGCAGTACTTC,CASSVDFFSYEQYF
TRBJ2-1,TRBV4-1,-,TGCGCCAGCAGCCAAGAGCTCGGGGATCCTGCGCAGTTCTTC,CASSQELGDPAQFF
TRBJ2-5,TRBV6-1,-,TGTGCCAGCAGTGACTGGGGCCAGGCGACCCAGTACTTC,CASSDWGQATQYF
TRBJ2-2,TRBV9,-,TGTGCCAGCAGCCCCAGCACCGGGGAGCTGTTTTTT,CASSPSTGELFF
TRBJ1-2,TRBV15,-,TGTGCCACCAGCAGACGCTCTCCGACAGGAGTCTATGGCTACACCTTC,CATSRRSPTGVYGYTF
TRBJ2-7,TRBV15,-,TGTGCCACCAGCGGACACCCTAGGGCAGCCTACGAGCAGTACTTC,CATSGHPRAAYEQYF
TRBJ2-4,TRBV5-1,-,TGCGCCAGCAGCTTGGATGGGGGAGGTGATTTGGGCATTCAGTACTTC,CASSLDGGGDLGIQYF
TRBJ1-1,TRBV28,TRBD1,TGTGCCAGCAGTCGACAGGGGGGGGCTGAAGCTTTCTTT,CASSRQGGAEAFF
TRBJ1-5,TRBV27,-,TGTGCCAGCAGTTTATATGGTCCGGGGTATCAGCCCCAGCATTTT,CASSLYGPGYQPQHF
TRBJ2-1,TRBV4-2,-,TGTGCCAGCAGCCAATCCCGCAGGCGGGATATCTATGAGCAGTTCTTC,CASSQSRRRDIYEQFF
TRBJ1-1,TRBV10-3,TRBD1,TGTGCCATCAGTGGGACAGGAGAGAACACTGAAGCTTTCTTT,CAISGTGENTEAFF